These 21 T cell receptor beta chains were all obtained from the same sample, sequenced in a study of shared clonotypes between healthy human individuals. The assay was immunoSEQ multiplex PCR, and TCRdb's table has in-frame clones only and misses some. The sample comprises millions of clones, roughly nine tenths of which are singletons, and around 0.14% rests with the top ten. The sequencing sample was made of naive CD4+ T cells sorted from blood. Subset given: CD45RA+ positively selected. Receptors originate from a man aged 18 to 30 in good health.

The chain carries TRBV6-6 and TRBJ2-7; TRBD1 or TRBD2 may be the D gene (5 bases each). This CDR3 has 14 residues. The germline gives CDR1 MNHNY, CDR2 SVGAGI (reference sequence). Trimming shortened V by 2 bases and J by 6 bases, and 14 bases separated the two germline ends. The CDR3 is CASSYDGGLGEQYF. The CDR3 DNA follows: TGTGCCAGCAGTTACGATGGGGGATTAGGCGAGCAGTACTTC.

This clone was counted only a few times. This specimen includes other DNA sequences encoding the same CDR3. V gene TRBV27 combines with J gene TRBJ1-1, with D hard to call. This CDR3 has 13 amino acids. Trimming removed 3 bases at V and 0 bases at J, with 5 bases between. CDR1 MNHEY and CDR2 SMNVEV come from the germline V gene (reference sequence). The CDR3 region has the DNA TGTGCCAGCAGTTTTCGACTGAACACTGAAGCTTTCTTT. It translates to CASSFRLNTEAFF.

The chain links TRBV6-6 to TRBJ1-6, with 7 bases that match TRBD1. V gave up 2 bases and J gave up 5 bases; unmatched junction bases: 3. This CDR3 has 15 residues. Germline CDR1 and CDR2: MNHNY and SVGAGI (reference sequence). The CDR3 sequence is CASSYGTANNSPLHF. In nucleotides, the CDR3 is TGTGCCAGCAGTTACGGGACAGCCAATAATTCACCCCTCCACTTT.

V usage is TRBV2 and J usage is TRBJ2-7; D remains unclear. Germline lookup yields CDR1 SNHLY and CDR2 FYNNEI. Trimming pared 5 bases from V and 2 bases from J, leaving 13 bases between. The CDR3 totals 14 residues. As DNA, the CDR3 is TGTGCCAGCAGTACGAGTGGATTAGCCTACGAGCAGTACTTC. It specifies CASSTSGLAYEQYF.

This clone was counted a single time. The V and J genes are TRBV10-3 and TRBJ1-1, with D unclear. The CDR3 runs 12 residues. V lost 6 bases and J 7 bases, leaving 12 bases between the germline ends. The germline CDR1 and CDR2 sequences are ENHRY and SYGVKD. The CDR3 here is CAISPDYGEAFF. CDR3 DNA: TGTGCCATCAGCCCCGATTATGGTGAAGCTTTCTTT.

CDR3: CASSSGLAGDNEQFF. The CDR3 DNA reads as TGTGCCAGCAGCTCCGGACTAGCGGGAGACAATGAGCAGTTCTTC. The rearrangement uses TRBV7-9 and TRBJ2-1; 13 bases are shared with TRBD2. Per germline, CDR1 SEHNR and CDR2 FQNEAQ (reference sequence). The CDR3 loop spans 15 amino acids. Trimming removed 4 bases from V and 5 bases from J; junction bases left unmatched: 2.

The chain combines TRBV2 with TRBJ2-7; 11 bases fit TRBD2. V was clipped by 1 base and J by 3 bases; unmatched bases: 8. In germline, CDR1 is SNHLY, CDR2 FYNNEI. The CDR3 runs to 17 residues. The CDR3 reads CASSEGLLAGGGYEQYF. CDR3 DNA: TGTGCCAGCAGTGAAGGTCTGCTAGCGGGAGGTGGCTACGAGCAGTACTTC. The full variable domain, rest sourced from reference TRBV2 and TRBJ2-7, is EPEVTQTPSHQVTQMGQEVILRCVPISNHLYFYWYRQILGQKVEFLVSFYNNEISEKSEIFDDQFSVERPDGSNFTLKIRSTKLEDSAMYFCASSEGLLAGGGYEQYFGPGTRLTVT.

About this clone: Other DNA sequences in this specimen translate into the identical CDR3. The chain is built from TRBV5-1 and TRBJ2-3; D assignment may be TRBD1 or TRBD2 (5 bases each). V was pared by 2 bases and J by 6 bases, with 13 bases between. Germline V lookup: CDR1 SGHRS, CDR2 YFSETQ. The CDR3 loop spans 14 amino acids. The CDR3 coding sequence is TGCGCCAGCAGCTTACCGGGAAGGGGCGATACGCAGTATTTT. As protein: CASSLPGRGDTQYF.

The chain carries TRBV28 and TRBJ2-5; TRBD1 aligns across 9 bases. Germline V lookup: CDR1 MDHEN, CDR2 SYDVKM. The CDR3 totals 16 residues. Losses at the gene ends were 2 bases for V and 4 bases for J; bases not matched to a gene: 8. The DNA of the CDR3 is TGTGCCAGCAGTTTAACCCGGACAGGGGCGGTAGAGACCCAGTACTTC. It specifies CASSLTRTGAVETQYF.

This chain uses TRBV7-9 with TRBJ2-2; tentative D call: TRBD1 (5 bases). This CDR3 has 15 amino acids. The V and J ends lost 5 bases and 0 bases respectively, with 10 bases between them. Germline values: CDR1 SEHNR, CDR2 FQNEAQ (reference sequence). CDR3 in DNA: TGTGCCAGCAGCCTAAGACAGACGAACACCGGGGAGCTGTTTTTT. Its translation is CASSLRQTNTGELFF. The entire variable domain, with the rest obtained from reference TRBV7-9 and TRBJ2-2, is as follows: DTGVSQNPRHKITKRGQNVTFRCDPISEHNRLYWYRQTLGQGPEFLTYFQNEAQLEKSRLLSDRFSAERPKGSFSTLEIQRTEQGDSAMYLCASSLRQTNTGELFFGEGSRLTVL.

The CDR3 bases are TGTGCCAGCAGGACAACGAAAGTTCCTGGAAACACCATATATTTT. It codes for CASRTTKVPGNTIYF. V is TRBV27 and J is TRBJ1-3, with D unclear. CDR1 MNHEY and CDR2 SMNVEV come from the germline V gene (reference sequence). V was cut by 6 bases and J by 2 bases, with 14 bases left in between. This CDR3 has 15 amino acids.

The CDR3 DNA follows: TGTGCCAGTAGTACCGACGGGACAGTCGGGAGAAAACTGTTTTTT. It translates to CASSTDGTVGRKLFF. This sequence joins TRBV19 and TRBJ1-4; 7 nucleotides agree with TRBD1. Germline CDR1 is LNHDA and CDR2 is SQIVND (reference sequence). V was clipped by 4 bases and J by 10 bases; unmatched bases: 12. The CDR3 length is 15 residues.

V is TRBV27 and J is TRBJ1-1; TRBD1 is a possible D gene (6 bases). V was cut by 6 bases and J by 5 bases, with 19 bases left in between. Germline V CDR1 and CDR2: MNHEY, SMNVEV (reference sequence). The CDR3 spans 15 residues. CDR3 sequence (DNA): TGTGCCAGCAGGCCCGAGGGGACAACGCGGACTGAAGCTTTCTTT. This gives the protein CASRPEGTTRTEAFF.

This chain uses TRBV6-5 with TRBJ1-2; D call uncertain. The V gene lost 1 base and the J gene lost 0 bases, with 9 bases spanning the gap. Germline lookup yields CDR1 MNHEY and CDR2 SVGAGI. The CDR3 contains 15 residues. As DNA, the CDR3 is TGTGCCAGCAGTTACTATGCTGGGGCTAACTATGGCTACACCTTC. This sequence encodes CASSYYAGANYGYTF.

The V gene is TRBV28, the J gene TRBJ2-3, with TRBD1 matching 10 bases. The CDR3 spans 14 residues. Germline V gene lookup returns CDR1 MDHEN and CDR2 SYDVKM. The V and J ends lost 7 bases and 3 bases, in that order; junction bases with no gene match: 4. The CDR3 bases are TGTGCCAGCAACCGGGACAGGGGTACAGATACGCAGTATTTT. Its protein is CASNRDRGTDTQYF.

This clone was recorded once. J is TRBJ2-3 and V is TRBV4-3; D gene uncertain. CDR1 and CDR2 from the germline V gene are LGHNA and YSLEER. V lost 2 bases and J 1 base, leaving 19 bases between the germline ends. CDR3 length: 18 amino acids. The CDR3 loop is CASSQLSWPSVGTDTQYF. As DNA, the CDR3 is TGCGCCAGCAGCCAACTTAGCTGGCCATCCGTCGGCACAGATACGCAGTATTTT.

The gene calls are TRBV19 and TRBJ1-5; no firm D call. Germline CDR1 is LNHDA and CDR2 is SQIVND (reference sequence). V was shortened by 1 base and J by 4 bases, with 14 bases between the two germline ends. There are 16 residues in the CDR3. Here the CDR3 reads CASSIGASLANQPQHF. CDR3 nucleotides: TGTGCCAGTAGTATAGGAGCCAGCCTAGCTAATCAGCCCCAGCATTTT.

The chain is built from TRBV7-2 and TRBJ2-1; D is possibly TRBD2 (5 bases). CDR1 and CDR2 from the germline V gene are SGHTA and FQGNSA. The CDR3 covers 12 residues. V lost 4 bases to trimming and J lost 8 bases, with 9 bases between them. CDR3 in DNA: TGTGCCAGCAGCTCAATGGAGGATGAGCAGTTCTTC. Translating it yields CASSSMEDEQFF.

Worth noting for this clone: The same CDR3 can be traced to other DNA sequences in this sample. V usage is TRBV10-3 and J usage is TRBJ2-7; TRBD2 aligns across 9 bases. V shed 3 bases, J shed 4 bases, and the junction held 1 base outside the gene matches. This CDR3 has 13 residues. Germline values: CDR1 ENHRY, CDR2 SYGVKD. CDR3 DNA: TGTGCCATCAGTGATGGACTAGCGTACGAGCAGTACTTC. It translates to CAISDGLAYEQYF.

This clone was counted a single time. The CDR3: CASSSGTGAGELFF. The CDR3 region has the DNA TGCGCCAGCAGCTCGGGGACAGGGGCTGGGGAGCTGTTTTTT. V gene TRBV5-1 combines with J gene TRBJ2-2, with 10 bases identical to TRBD1. Germline values: CDR1 SGHRS, CDR2 YFSETQ. The ends lost 3 bases at V and 8 bases at J; junction bases unmatched: 4. The CDR3 sequence is 14 residues long.

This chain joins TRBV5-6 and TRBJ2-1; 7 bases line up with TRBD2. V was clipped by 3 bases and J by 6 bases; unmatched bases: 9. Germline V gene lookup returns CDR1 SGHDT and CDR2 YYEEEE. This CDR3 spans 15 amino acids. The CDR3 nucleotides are TGTGCCAGCAGCTCCGGGACTAACTCGTTCAATGAGCAGTTCTTC. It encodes CASSSGTNSFNEQFF.